This TCR beta chain was documented in a study of blood T cells in healthy people across ages. Germline CDR1 and CDR2: SGHVS and FQNEAQ. The trim removed 5 bases at V and 3 bases at J, leaving 11 bases unmatched. The CDR3 contains 16 residues. Then a second PCR, running about 6 to 11 cycles, was carried out with a sample-barcoded 5' primer and a J-beta primer mix. One entry per CDR3 protein results from TCRdb running MiXCR on the 5' RACE reads. The sample comprises roughly 1.4 million distinct CDR3 sequences, approximately 60% of which are singletons, and 5% to 7% rests with the top ten. Whole-study results and caveats: TCR beta diversity was tightly associated with the proportion of naive T cells. Among T cells, TCR beta diversity per million cells dropped roughly linearly as age rose. The unknown donor CMV status may have confounded expanded clonotype changes.

As for this clonotype: What it binds is not known.

The V and J genes are TRBV7-8 and TRBJ2-7; TRBD1 matches 9 bases. The sample consisted of blood. The source of this sequence is a man between 18 and 29 years old in good health. The CDR3, as DNA: TGTGCCAGCAGCGCCCGGACAGGGGAGCGTGTCTACGAGCAGTACTTC. It is translated as CASSARTGERVYEQYF.